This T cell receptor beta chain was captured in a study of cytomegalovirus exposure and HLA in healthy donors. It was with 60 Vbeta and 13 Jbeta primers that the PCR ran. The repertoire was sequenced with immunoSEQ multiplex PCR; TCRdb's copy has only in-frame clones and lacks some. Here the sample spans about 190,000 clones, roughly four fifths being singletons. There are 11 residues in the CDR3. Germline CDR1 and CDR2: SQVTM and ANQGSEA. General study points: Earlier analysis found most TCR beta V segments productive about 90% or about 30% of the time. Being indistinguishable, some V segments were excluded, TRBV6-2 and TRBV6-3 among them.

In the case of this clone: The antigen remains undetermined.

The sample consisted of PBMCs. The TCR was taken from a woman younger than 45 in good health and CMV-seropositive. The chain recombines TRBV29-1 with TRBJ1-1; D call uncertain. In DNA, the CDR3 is TGCAGTGGCGAGGAAAACACTGAAGCTTTCTTT. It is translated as CSGEENTEAFF.